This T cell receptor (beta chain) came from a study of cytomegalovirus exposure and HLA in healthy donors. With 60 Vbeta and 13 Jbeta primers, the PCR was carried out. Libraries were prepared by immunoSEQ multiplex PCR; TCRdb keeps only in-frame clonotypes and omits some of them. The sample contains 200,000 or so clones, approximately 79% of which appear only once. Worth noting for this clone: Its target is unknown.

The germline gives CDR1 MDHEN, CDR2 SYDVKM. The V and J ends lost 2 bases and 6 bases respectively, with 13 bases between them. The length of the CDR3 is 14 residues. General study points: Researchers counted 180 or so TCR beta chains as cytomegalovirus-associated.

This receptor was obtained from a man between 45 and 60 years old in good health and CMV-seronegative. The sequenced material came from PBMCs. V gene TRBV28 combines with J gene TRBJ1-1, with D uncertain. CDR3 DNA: TGTGCCAGCAGTTTAGGCAACGGGATGTCTGAAGCTTTCTTT. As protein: CASSLGNGMSEAFF.